These 28 T cell receptor beta chains originate from one sample sequenced in a study of monozygotic twins with inflammatory bowel disease. TCRdb re-called the 5' RACE reads; every CDR3 protein appears as one record, without DNA. The ten most abundant clones cover 1.2% of a sample with about 150,000 distinct CDR3 sequences. The source material was blood. These receptors came from a human donor with ulcerative colitis or Crohn's disease, or a healthy co-twin of an affected twin (not recorded which).

This CDR3 is CASSWTTSDTEAFF. The chain has TRBV12-3 or TRBV12-4 and TRBJ1-1. The CDR3 consists of 14 residues.

The gene calls are TRBV20-1 and TRBJ1-5. Germline V CDR1 and CDR2: DFQATT, SNEGSKA (reference sequence). The CDR3 is 14 amino acids. The CDR3 region is CSARNVDGNQPQHF.

The rearrangement joins TRBV6-5 to TRBJ2-6; TCRdb lists TRBD1, though no DNA is available to test this call. The CDR3 runs 18 residues. Looked up from germline, CDR1 is MNHEY and CDR2 is SVGAGI. The CDR3 spells CASSYSNQGAFGANVLTF.

The chain joins TRBV3-1 to TRBJ1-2; TCRdb's D gene call, TRBD1, goes unchecked for lack of DNA. This CDR3 has 13 residues. Germline lookup yields CDR1 LGHDT and CDR2 YNNKEL (reference sequence). CDR3 region: CASSQEQAVRYTF.

The V and J genes are TRBV24-1 and TRBJ2-1; the D gene TCRdb calls, TRBD1, cannot be checked with no DNA. Germline CDR1 is KGHDR and CDR2 is SFDVKD. This CDR3 is built from 13 residues. The CDR3 sequence is CATRGAGFNEQFF.

The V call is TRBV13, the J call TRBJ1-6; no DNA is available, so the TRBD1 call from TCRdb remains unchecked. Germline loops: CDR1 PRHDT, CDR2 FYEKMQ (reference sequence). This CDR3 is built from 13 residues. This CDR3 reads CASRGQHNSPLHF.

V is TRBV6-1 and J is TRBJ2-7; TCRdb returns TRBD2, unconfirmable since there is no DNA. Germline V lookup: CDR1 MNHNS, CDR2 SASEGT. The CDR3 is made up of 15 amino acids. The CDR3 protein is CASGGGGKSPYEQYF.

The V and J genes are TRBV10-2 and TRBJ2-7. There are 13 residues in the CDR3. In germline, CDR1 is WSHSY, CDR2 SAAADI. The CDR3 loop is CASSAAGSYEQYF.

The chain combines TRBV20-1 with TRBJ1-6; the D call from TCRdb, TRBD1, cannot be confirmed without DNA. This CDR3 spans 15 amino acids. Germline V gene sequence: CDR1 DFQATT, CDR2 SNEGSKA (reference sequence). The CDR3 loop reads CSARGGRGDNSPLHF.

The rearrangement joins TRBV5-1 to TRBJ2-7; TCRdb designates TRBD2, a call that cannot be tested without DNA. The CDR3 is made up of 13 amino acids. Germline-derived CDR1 and CDR2 are SGHRS and YFSETQ. The CDR3 region is CASSLRGLREQYF.

This sequence joins TRBV12-3 or TRBV12-4 and TRBJ1-5. The CDR3 covers 13 residues. This CDR3 is CASSFQGNQPQHF.

The chain couples TRBV12-3 or TRBV12-4 to TRBJ1-1; TCRdb's D gene call, TRBD1, goes unchecked for lack of DNA. The CDR3 runs 16 residues. The CDR3 region is CASSPEFGRGNTEAFF.

The V call is TRBV6-1, the J call TRBJ1-1. The length of the CDR3 is 14 residues. Germline values: CDR1 MNHNS, CDR2 SASEGT. CDR3 amino acids: CASSRGLPNTEAFF.

The V call is TRBV3-1, the J call TRBJ2-5; TCRdb calls TRBD2, which cannot be checked without DNA. The CDR3 has 16 amino acids. From germline, CDR1 is LGHDT and CDR2 YNNKEL (reference sequence). CDR3 residues: CASSQPRTSGMKTQYF.

The rearrangement joins TRBV18 to TRBJ2-7. Germline CDR1 KGHSH, CDR2 LQKENI. The CDR3 has 14 amino acids. Here the CDR3 reads CASSPEGTDREQYF.

The rearrangement joins TRBV19 to TRBJ2-1; TCRdb lists TRBD1, though no DNA is available to test this call. Germline V gene data show CDR1 as LNHDA and CDR2 as SQIVND (reference sequence). The CDR3 totals 15 residues. The CDR3 reads CASSIGDHSDNEQFF.

This chain connects TRBV7-6 to TRBJ2-2; TCRdb's D gene call, TRBD2, goes unchecked for lack of DNA. The germline CDR1 and CDR2 sequences are SGHVS and FNYEAQ. The CDR3 contains 15 residues. This CDR3 is CASSLVAGVTGELFF.

The chain recombines TRBV20-1 with TRBJ2-1; TCRdb designates TRBD1, a call that cannot be tested without DNA. The length of the CDR3 is 16 residues. Germline CDR1 is DFQATT and CDR2 is SNEGSKA (reference sequence). The CDR3 sequence is CSARDHPGVVRNEQFF.

V is TRBV7-2 and J is TRBJ2-2; absent DNA, TCRdb's TRBD1 call cannot be checked. Germline V gene sequence: CDR1 SGHTA, CDR2 FQGNSA. The CDR3 runs 15 residues. The CDR3 sequence is CASSWNRTNTGELFF. Together with reference TRBV7-2 and TRBJ2-2, the CDR3 gives the full variable domain: GAGVSQSPSNKVTEKGKDVELRCDPISGHTALYWYRQSLGQGLEFLIYFQGNSAPDKSGLPSDRFSAERTGGSVSTLTIQRTQQEDSAVYLCASSWNRTNTGELFFGEGSRLTVL.

The CDR3 here is CASSPVGVYTEAFF. The V and J genes are TRBV18 and TRBJ1-1; TCRdb picks TRBD1, but there is no DNA to check that call. The CDR3 runs 14 residues. Germline V gives CDR1 KGHSH, CDR2 LQKENI.

The gene calls are TRBV7-2 and TRBJ1-3; absent DNA, TCRdb's TRBD1 call cannot be checked. The length of the CDR3 is 17 residues. Germline CDR1 reads SGHTA; CDR2 reads FQGNSA. This CDR3 is CASSLWDRISSGNTIYF.

The chain links TRBV27 to TRBJ2-7. The CDR3 contains 14 residues. Germline V gene lookup returns CDR1 MNHEY and CDR2 SMNVEV (reference sequence). CDR3 sequence: CATATGFGPYEQYF.

The chain carries TRBV20-1 and TRBJ1-1; there is no DNA to check the TCRdb D call of TRBD1. The CDR3 totals 12 residues. The germline V gene has CDR1 DFQATT and CDR2 SNEGSKA (reference sequence). CDR3 sequence reads: CSASFGGTEAFF.

The J gene is TRBJ1-5, the V gene TRBV7-2; the TCRdb D gene call, TRBD1, has no DNA to confirm it. Germline-derived CDR1 and CDR2 are SGHTA and FQGNSA. There are 14 residues in the CDR3. This chain's CDR3 is CASSPDRVNQPQHF.

The genes are TRBV9 and TRBJ1-6; as DNA is missing, the TRBD1 call by TCRdb cannot be tested. CDR1 SGDLS and CDR2 YYNGEE come from the germline V gene. The CDR3 extends over 15 amino acids. This CDR3 reads CASSPGQGQGSPLHF. The complete variable domain, with remaining parts taken from reference TRBV9 and TRBJ1-6, reads DSGVTQTPKHLITATGQRVTLRCSPRSGDLSVYWYQQSLDQGLQFLIQYYNGEERAKGNILERFSAQQFPDLHSELNLSSLELGDSALYFCASSPGQGQGSPLHFGNGTRLTVT.

The chain is built from TRBV18 and TRBJ2-7; TCRdb names TRBD2, which stays unverified in the absence of DNA. Germline assignment: CDR1 KGHSH and CDR2 LQKENI. This CDR3 comprises 14 residues. This chain's CDR3 is CASSTSGQSYEQYF.

The chain combines TRBV6-2 or TRBV6-3 with TRBJ2-7; TCRdb reports TRBD1, a call that lacks DNA to check it against. The CDR3 totals 14 residues. Germline V lookup: CDR1 MNHEY, CDR2 SVGEGT. CDR3 loop: CASSSRDRIYEQYF.

The rearrangement joins TRBV12-3 or TRBV12-4 to TRBJ2-3; the TRBD2 assignment by TCRdb is unverifiable without DNA. CDR3 length: 15 residues. The CDR3 here is CASSLLAGYTDTQYF.